The T cell receptor (beta chain) under discussion was sequenced for a study of resident and recirculating memory T cells in vitiligo. General study points: No single dominant TCR clone appeared; lesion clonality varied.

Some clones are missing from TCRdb's copy, which holds only in-frame ones; the method was immunoSEQ multiplex PCR. The sample includes roughly 42,000 clones, around 90% seen only once; the top ten take roughly 4.5%. Comments on this clone: Its antigen is unidentified.

This clonotype was sampled from a male donor with vitiligo. Input material: blood.

This chain's CDR3 is CAWSAGLALYEQYF. CDR3 coding DNA: TGTGCCTGGAGCGCGGGACTAGCGCTCTACGAGCAGTACTTC. This chain links TRBV30 with TRBJ2-7; 10 bases map to TRBD2. The J segment lost 3 bases and the V segment lost 3 bases, leaving 5 bases of the junction unmatched. Germline lookup yields CDR1 GTSNPN and CDR2 SVGIG (reference sequence). This CDR3 comprises 14 residues.